This paragraph covers one T cell receptor beta chain sequence. These data come from a study of blood T cell repertoires in COVID-19. Under the authors' procedure: Reference gene primer amplification gave nucleated cell count estimates. This table comes from immunoSEQ multiplex PCR, and its TCRdb copy is limited to in-frame clones, with some not included. V and J calls and clone size are given by that table; D and trimming were obtained from the DNA. This sample has approximately 490,000 clones, with approximately 90% found just once. Sequenced: PBMCs or T cells enriched from blood (not recorded which). The source of this sequence is a woman in her late teens or twenties who had recovered from COVID-19.

The CDR3 DNA is TGTGCCAGCTCACCACTGCGGGGGACCACCGGGGAGCTGTTTTTT. Its translation is CASSPLRGTTGELFF. The chain uses TRBV18 and TRBJ2-2, with 7 bases identical to TRBD2. V dropped 1 base and J dropped 4; count of bases not matched to a gene: 3. Germline CDR1 and CDR2: KGHSH and LQKENI. CDR3 size: 15 residues.